Presented here are 14 T cell receptor beta chains from one specimen sequenced in a study of beta chain features in type 1 diabetes. What was sequenced were expressed TCRB transcripts, since all of the isolated RNA had been reverse transcribed. Libraries were prepared by immunoSEQ multiplex PCR; TCRdb keeps only in-frame clonotypes and omits some of them. The sample has some 220,000 clones; 11% are singletons. The sequenced sample consisted of central memory CD4+ T cells from blood. The receptors here all came from a man between 18 and 35 years old in good health.

The chain combines TRBV4-3 with TRBJ2-7; 7 bases align to TRBD1. The CDR3 totals 16 residues. Per germline, CDR1 LGHNA and CDR2 YSLEER. Trimming took 0 bases from V and 1 from J; bases not matched to a gene: 6. CDR3 loop: CASSQDLSGGSYEQYF. The CDR3 nucleotides read TGCGCCAGCAGCCAAGATCTTTCAGGGGGATCCTACGAGCAGTACTTC.

This chain links TRBV7-2 with TRBJ2-3; perhaps D is TRBD1 or TRBD2 (6 bases each). This CDR3 region has 16 residues. Germline V CDR1 and CDR2: SGHTA, FQGNSA. V lost 5 bases and J lost 8, with 23 bases in between. The CDR3 DNA reads TGTGCCAGCAGCCCCCACACGCTCGGGGGCTCGGCTACGCAGTATTTT. This sequence encodes CASSPHTLGGSATQYF. The full variable domain, completed using reference TRBV7-2 and TRBJ2-3, is GAGVSQSPSNKVTEKGKDVELRCDPISGHTALYWYRQSLGQGLEFLIYFQGNSAPDKSGLPSDRFSAERTGGSVSTLTIQRTQQEDSAVYLCASSPHTLGGSATQYFGPGTRLTVL.

This chain uses TRBV4-3 with TRBJ2-1; TRBD2 might be the D (6 bases). Germline V lookup: CDR1 LGHNA, CDR2 YSLEER. The CDR3 runs to 14 residues. V shed 1 base and J shed 7 bases, with 11 bases lying between them. The CDR3 nucleotides read TGCGCCAGCAGCCAAGGCCGACTAGTAAATGAGCAGTTCTTC. Encoded protein: CASSQGRLVNEQFF.

The rearrangement joins TRBV7-2 to TRBJ2-6, with D possibly being TRBD1 (5 bases). Trimming pared 5 bases from V and 0 bases from J, leaving 11 bases between. CDR3 size: 16 residues. CDR1 and CDR2 from the germline V gene are SGHTA and FQGNSA. The chain's CDR3 is CASSPRVSSGANVLTF. The CDR3 DNA is TGTGCCAGCAGCCCCAGGGTGAGCTCTGGGGCCAACGTCCTGACTTTC.

The rearrangement uses TRBV4-3 and TRBJ2-1; 9 bases fit TRBD1. CDR1 LGHNA and CDR2 YSLEER come from the germline V gene. The CDR3 runs to 14 residues. Unmatched junction bases numbered 10, after V lost 4 bases and J lost 12 bases. CDR3 in DNA: TGCGCCAGCAGCCTTGACAGGGGGTCCCCTTCGCAGTTCTTC. Encoded protein: CASSLDRGSPSQFF.

This sequence joins TRBV10-3 and TRBJ2-3; maybe TRBD1 (6 bases). Trimming took 3 bases from V and 3 from J, leaving 13 bases between them. Germline lookup yields CDR1 ENHRY and CDR2 SYGVKD. This CDR3 contains 15 residues. CDR3 loop: CAISDPGVRTDTQYF. In nucleotides, the CDR3 is TGTGCCATCAGTGACCCAGGGGTGCGTACAGATACGCAGTATTTT.

The V and J genes are TRBV29-1 and TRBJ2-5, with 8 bases fitting TRBD1. Germline V gene lookup returns CDR1 SQVTM and CDR2 ANQGSEA. This CDR3 is built from 15 residues. The trim removed 7 bases at V and 4 bases at J, leaving 14 bases unmatched. The CDR3, as DNA: TGCAGCGCCACTAAGGACAGGGACAACCGAGAGACCCAGTACTTC. Translation gives CSATKDRDNRETQYF.

The chain recombines TRBV7-2 with TRBJ2-4; the D is unclear. The CDR3 loop spans 13 amino acids. Germline assignment: CDR1 SGHTA and CDR2 FQGNSA. V gave up 6 bases and J gave up 6 bases, with 12 bases separating them. The CDR3 region has the DNA TGTGCCAGCAGTCCCGACCGTACAAACATTCAGTACTTC. It codes for CASSPDRTNIQYF.

This clone showed up just a few times. The chain combines TRBV30 with TRBJ1-5; the D is unclear. In germline, CDR1 is GTSNPN, CDR2 SVGIG (reference sequence). The CDR3 is 13 residues long. The V end lost 2 bases, the J end lost 9 bases, and 14 bases lay between the germline ends. This chain's CDR3 is CAWSRRSRPPQHF. CDR3 DNA sequence: TGTGCCTGGAGTCGGCGTTCCCGTCCGCCCCAGCATTTT.

This clone was seen a few times. This rearrangement joins TRBV15 to TRBJ1-5; weak D call: TRBD1 (6 bases). Between the trimmed V and J ends, which lost 3 bases and 5 bases, there was a span of 14 bases. CDR1 and CDR2 from the germline V gene are LNHNV and YYDKDF (reference sequence). CDR3 length: 15 amino acids. The CDR3 sequence: CATSSGGGLYQPQHF. CDR3 sequence (DNA): TGTGCCACCAGCAGCGGGGGGGGCTTGTATCAGCCCCAGCATTTT.

The V gene is TRBV4-3, the J gene TRBJ1-4, with TRBD1 as a possible D gene (5 bases). The CDR3 covers 13 residues. V was shortened by 4 bases and J by 9 bases, with 12 bases between the two germline ends. CDR1 and CDR2 (germline): LGHNA, YSLEER. The CDR3 DNA reads TGCGCCAGCAGCCCCGGGGCGGACAAAAAACTGTTTTTT. Protein product: CASSPGADKKLFF.

V usage is TRBV29-1 and J usage is TRBJ1-1; 10 bases agree with TRBD1. The ends lost 7 bases at V and 11 bases at J; junction bases unmatched: 16. The V gene's germline CDR1 is SQVTM and CDR2 ANQGSEA. The CDR3 runs to 14 residues. The CDR3 is CSGSTTGGMMRAFF. CDR3 nucleotides: TGCAGCGGGAGCACGACAGGGGGCATGATGCGGGCTTTCTTT.

This clone was found many times. The chain joins TRBV30 to TRBJ2-5; either TRBD1 or TRBD2 may supply D (5 bases each). The germline CDR1 and CDR2 sequences are GTSNPN and SVGIG (reference sequence). This CDR3 is 15 amino acids long. V gave up 0 bases and J gave up 5 bases, with 16 bases separating them. The CDR3, as DNA: TGTGCCTGGAGTGTATTCCGCGGAGAGGGGGAGACCCAGTACTTC. This translates into CAWSVFRGEGETQYF.

This clone was found a few times. The V and J genes are TRBV7-8 and TRBJ2-1, with D tentatively TRBD2 (6 bases). V was cut by 3 bases and J by 6 bases, with 15 bases left in between. The CDR3 loop spans 15 amino acids. Germline-derived CDR1 and CDR2 are SGHVS and FQNEAQ. The CDR3 sequence is CASSLTAGRGNEQFF. CDR3 in DNA: TGTGCCAGCAGCTTGACCGCGGGACGGGGCAATGAGCAGTTCTTC.